This TCR beta chain originates from a study of memory CD4+ T cells and cytomegalovirus serostatus. Findings and limits, study-wide: CMV serostatus prediction reached median AUC roughly 0.95, or 0.91 with US-trained model. Suggested: most of the CMV-linked TCR signature lies in CD4+ memory cells.

For this clone: Its antigen is unidentified.

The CDR3 spans 10 residues. The ends lost 8 bases at V and 11 bases at J; junction bases unmatched: 2. Germline V gene sequence: CDR1 SNHLY, CDR2 FYNNEI. The data were produced by immunoSEQ multiplex PCR, yet TCRdb's version contains in-frame clones alone and is incomplete. The top ten hold roughly 1% of the sample, which has nearly 60,000 clones, about 81% seen once. The sort gate was single viable CD3+CD4+CD8-CD45RO+ cells for memory CD4+ T cells. V is TRBV2 and J is TRBJ1-5, with 8 bases identical to TRBD1. This receptor was taken from an adult in good health and CMV-seronegative. The sample consisted of memory CD4+ T cells from blood. The CDR3 region is CASGDRTQHF. CDR3 in DNA: TGTGCCAGCGGGGACAGGACCCAGCATTTT.